This TCR beta chain originates from a study of human T cells and chemical hapten exposure. The wider study: Doses of diphenylcyclopropenone went to the patients' scalps weekly throughout the roughly 24-week study. Small pooled library volume differences chiefly drove per-sample TCR yield variation. General study points: Given that the donors had alopecia, their immune response may differ from that seen in healthy people. TCRs exceeding 1 in 1000 frequency stayed unchanged with DPC sensitization.

Worth noting for this clonotype: Its antigen is still unknown.

TCRdb fed the RACE reads into MiXCR, producing one record per CDR3 protein. The table includes around 200,000 distinct CDR3 sequences, 24% detected once. Time point of the sample: patch test 3, about 24 weeks after DPC sensitization. Treatment reported: therapeutic diphenylcyclopropenone sensitization with weekly scalp DPC. Germline V lookup: CDR1 MNHEY, CDR2 SMNVEV (reference sequence). Trimming took 4 bases from V and 6 from J, leaving 7 bases between them. This CDR3 spans 11 amino acids. This TCR was sampled from a woman aged 40 to 50 with alopecia areata. Some clones in this sample may be carry-over from other donors' samples. The chain carries TRBV27 and TRBJ2-7; D not resolved. The source was whole blood, collected in connection with sensitization to the hapten diphenylcyclopropenone (DPC). The CDR3 sequence: CASSYPPEQYF. The DNA of the CDR3 is TGTGCCAGCAGTTACCCTCCCGAGCAGTACTTC.